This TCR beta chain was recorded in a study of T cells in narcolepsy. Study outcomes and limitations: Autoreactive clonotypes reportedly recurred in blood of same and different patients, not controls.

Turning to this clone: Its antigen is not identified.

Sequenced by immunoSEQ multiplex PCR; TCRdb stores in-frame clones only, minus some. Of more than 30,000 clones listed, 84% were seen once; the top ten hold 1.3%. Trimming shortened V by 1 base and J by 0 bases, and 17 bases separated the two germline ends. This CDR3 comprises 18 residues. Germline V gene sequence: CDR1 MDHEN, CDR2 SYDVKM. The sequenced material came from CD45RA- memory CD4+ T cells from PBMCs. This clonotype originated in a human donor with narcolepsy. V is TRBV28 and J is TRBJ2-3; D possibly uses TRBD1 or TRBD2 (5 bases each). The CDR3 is CASSLYGAGSVSTDTQYF. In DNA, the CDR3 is TGTGCCAGCAGTTTATACGGGGCCGGGTCCGTTAGCACAGATACGCAGTATTTT. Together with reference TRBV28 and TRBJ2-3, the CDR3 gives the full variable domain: DVKVTQSSRYLVKRTGEKVFLECVQDMDHENMFWYRQDPGLGLRLIYFSYDVKMKEKGDIPEGYSVSREKKERFSLILESASTNQTSMYLCASSLYGAGSVSTDTQYFGPGTRLTVL.